The count of the clone carrying this T cell receptor beta chain is one. Its antigen is unidentified. This specimen comes from a study of post-analysis software for immune sequencing data. About the study: The study covered relapsing-remitting, secondary progressive and progressive-relapsing courses of multiple sclerosis.

This CDR3 comprises 15 residues. The germline gives CDR1 SGHVS, CDR2 FQNEAQ. V lost 4 bases and J lost 0, with 12 bases in between. Study conclusions and caveats: The study found significantly lower normalized Chao1 diversity in multiple sclerosis patients than in controls. A few TRBV segments, TRBV5-6, TRBV5-1 and TRBV20-1 among them, were found more frequent in patients than controls. Batch-mates among the samples co-clustered strongly by F measure.

Unique-molecular-identifier-tagged TCR beta cDNA libraries were used. Researchers reported 520,000 or so cDNA molecules coming from approximately 1 to 10 million T cells. One entry per CDR3 protein results from TCRdb running MiXCR on the PCR reads. The table has fewer than 600,000 distinct CDR3 sequences, around 40% seen once. The sample was blood. The clonotype comes from a girl between 5 and 17 years old with multiple sclerosis. V and J are TRBV7-8 and TRBJ1-2; unclear D gene. DNA for the CDR3: TGTGCCAGCAGCTCAGCTACCGGAGCTAACTATGGCTACACCTTC. Translated, it gives CASSSATGANYGYTF. Full variable domain (outside the CDR3, taken from reference TRBV7-8 and TRBJ1-2): GAGVSQSPRYKVAKRGQDVALRCDPISGHVSLFWYQQALGQGPEFLTYFQNEAQLDKSGLPSDRFFAERPEGSVSTLKIQRTQQEDSAVYLCASSSATGANYGYTFGSGTRLTVV.